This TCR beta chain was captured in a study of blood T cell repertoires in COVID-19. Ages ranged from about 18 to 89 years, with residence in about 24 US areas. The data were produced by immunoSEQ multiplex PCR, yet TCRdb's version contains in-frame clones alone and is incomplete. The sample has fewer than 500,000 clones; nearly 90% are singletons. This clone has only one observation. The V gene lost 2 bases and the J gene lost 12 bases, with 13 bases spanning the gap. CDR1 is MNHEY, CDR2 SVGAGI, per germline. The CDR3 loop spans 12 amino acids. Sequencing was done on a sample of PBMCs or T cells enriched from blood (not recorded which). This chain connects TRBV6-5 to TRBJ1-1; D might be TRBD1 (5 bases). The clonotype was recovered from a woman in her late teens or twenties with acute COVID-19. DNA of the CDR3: TGTGCCAGCAGTTACGGGTCCAGGGCCCCTTTCTTT. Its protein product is CASSYGSRAPFF.